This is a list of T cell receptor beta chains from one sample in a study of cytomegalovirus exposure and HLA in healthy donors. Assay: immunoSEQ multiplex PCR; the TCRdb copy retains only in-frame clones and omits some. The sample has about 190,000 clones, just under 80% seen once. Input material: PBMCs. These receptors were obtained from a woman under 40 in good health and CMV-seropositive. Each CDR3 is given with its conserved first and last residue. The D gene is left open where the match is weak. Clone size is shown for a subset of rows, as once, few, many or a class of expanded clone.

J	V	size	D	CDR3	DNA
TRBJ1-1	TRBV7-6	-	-	CASSTRGGTEAFF	TGTGCCAGCAGCACTAGGGGGGGTACTGAAGCTTTCTTT
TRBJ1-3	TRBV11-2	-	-	CASSLGGTGNTIYF	TGTGCCAGCAGCTTGGGGGGGACCGGAAACACCATATATTTT
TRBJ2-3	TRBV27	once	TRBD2	CASSLTSGGLWDTQYF	TGTGCCAGCAGTTTGACTAGCGGGGGATTGTGGGATACGCAGTATTTT
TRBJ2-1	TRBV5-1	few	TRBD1	CASSGDRASYNEQFF	TGCGCCAGCAGCGGCGACAGGGCCTCATACAATGAGCAGTTCTTC
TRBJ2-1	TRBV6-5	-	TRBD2	CASSRGLAGGNEQFF	TGTGCCAGCAGTCGCGGACTAGCGGGGGGCAATGAGCAGTTCTTC
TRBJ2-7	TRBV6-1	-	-	CASRPRDSRVQYF	TGTGCCAGCAGGCCCCGGGACTCCCGGGTGCAGTACTTC
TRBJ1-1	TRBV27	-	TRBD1	CASSLGTGGTEAFF	TGTGCCAGCAGTTTGGGGACAGGGGGCACTGAAGCTTTCTTT
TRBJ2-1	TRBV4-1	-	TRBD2	CASSQETAGAYNEQFF	TGCGCCAGCAGCCAAGAAACAGCGGGAGCCTACAATGAGCAGTTCTTC
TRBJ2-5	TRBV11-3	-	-	CASSFGGSLETQYF	TGTGCCAGCAGCTTTGGGGGGTCCTTGGAGACCCAGTACTTC
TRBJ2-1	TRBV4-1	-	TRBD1	CASSRTGAEYNEQFF	TGCGCCAGCAGCCGGACAGGGGCTGAATACAATGAGCAGTTCTTC
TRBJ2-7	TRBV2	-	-	CASSAGRADEQYF	TGTGCCAGCAGTGCTGGCAGGGCGGACGAGCAGTACTTC
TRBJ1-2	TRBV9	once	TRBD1	CASSDPVESWDRYGYTF	TGTGCCAGCAGTGACCCCGTTGAAAGCTGGGACAGGTATGGCTACACCTTC
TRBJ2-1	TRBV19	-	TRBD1	CASTGQSYNEQFF	TGTGCCAGTACGGGACAGAGTTACAATGAGCAGTTCTTC
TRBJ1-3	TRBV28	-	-	CASSRSGLGNTIYF	TGTGCCAGCAGTCGGTCAGGGCTTGGAAACACCATATATTTT
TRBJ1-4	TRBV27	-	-	CASSFRGEKLFF	TGTGCCAGCAGTTTTCGGGGGGAAAAACTGTTTTTT
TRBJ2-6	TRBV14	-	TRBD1	CASSPRRDRAIIGANVLTF	TGTGCCAGCAGCCCCAGGCGGGACAGGGCGATCATTGGGGCCAACGTCCTGACTTTC
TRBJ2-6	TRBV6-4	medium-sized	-	CASSADSSGANVLTF	TGTGCCAGCAGTGCGGACAGCTCTGGGGCCAACGTCCTGACTTTC
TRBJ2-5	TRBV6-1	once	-	CASSELAQETQYF	TGTGCCAGCAGTGAACTGGCCCAAGAGACCCAGTACTTC
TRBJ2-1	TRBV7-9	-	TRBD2	CASSLSGGANEQFF	TGTGCCAGCAGCTTGAGCGGGGGGGCCAATGAGCAGTTCTTC
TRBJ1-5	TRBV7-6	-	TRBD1	CASSLGTGDINQPQHF	TGTGCCAGCAGCTTAGGGACAGGGGATATCAATCAGCCCCAGCATTTT
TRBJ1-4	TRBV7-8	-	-	CASSLAVGAFEKLFF	TGTGCCAGCAGCTTAGCGGTGGGGGCGTTTGAAAAACTGTTTTTT
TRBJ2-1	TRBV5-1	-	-	CASSLDQPQGSEQFF	TGCGCCAGCAGCTTAGACCAACCCCAGGGGAGTGAGCAGTTCTTC
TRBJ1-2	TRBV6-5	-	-	CASRLSGQEGYTF	TGTGCCAGCAGGTTGTCAGGGCAAGAAGGCTACACCTTC
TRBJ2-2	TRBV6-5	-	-	CASSMTHQNTGELFF	TGTGCCAGCAGTATGACACACCAGAACACCGGGGAGCTGTTTTTT
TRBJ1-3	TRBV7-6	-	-	CASSTSQGSYSGNTIYF	TGTGCCAGCAGCACATCACAGGGTTCATACTCTGGAAACACCATATATTTT
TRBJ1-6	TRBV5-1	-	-	CASSSGTKYNSPLHF	TGCGCCAGCAGTAGCGGGACAAAATATAATTCACCCCTCCACTTT
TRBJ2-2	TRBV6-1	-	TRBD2	CASSGRGEAGELFF	TGTGCCAGCAGCGGGAGGGGGGAAGCCGGGGAGCTGTTTTTT
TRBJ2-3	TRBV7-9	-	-	CASSLEADTQYF	TGTGCCAGCAGCCTGGAGGCAGATACGCAGTATTTT
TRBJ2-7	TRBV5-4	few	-	CASSLRGVPYEQYF	TGTGCCAGCAGCTTGCGAGGAGTTCCCTACGAGCAGTACTTC
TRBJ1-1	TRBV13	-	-	CASSNTGTNTEAFF	TGTGCCAGCAGCAACACAGGGACGAACACTGAAGCTTTCTTT
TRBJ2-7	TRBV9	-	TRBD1	CASSAGQGGYEQYF	TGTGCCAGCAGCGCGGGACAGGGAGGGTACGAGCAGTACTTC
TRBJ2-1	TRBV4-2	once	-	CASSPFPASSYNEQFF	TGTGCCAGCAGCCCCTTTCCCGCCAGCTCCTACAATGAGCAGTTCTTC
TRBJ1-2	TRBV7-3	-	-	CASSPTSARGHGYTF	TGTGCCAGCAGCCCAACTTCGGCCAGGGGCCATGGCTACACCTTC
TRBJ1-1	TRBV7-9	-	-	CASTLITTPQGSSEAFF	TGTGCCAGCACCCTTATCACCACTCCACAGGGTAGCTCTGAAGCTTTCTTT
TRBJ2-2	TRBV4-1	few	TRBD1	CASSPRGQGTGELFF	TGCGCCAGCAGCCCCAGGGGGCAAGGCACCGGGGAGCTGTTTTTT
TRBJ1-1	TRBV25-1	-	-	CASSGGPYEAFF	TGTGCCAGCAGTGGTGGGCCCTATGAAGCTTTCTTT
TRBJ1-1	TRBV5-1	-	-	CASSLGLSTEAFF	TGCGCCAGCAGCTTGGGACTAAGCACTGAAGCTTTCTTT
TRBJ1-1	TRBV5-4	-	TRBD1	CASSFLGQGEGTEAFF	TGTGCCAGCAGCTTCTTGGGGCAGGGGGAAGGCACTGAAGCTTTCTTT
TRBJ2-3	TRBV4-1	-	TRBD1	CASSLAGQGTDTQYF	TGCGCCAGCAGCTTAGCCGGACAGGGAACAGATACGCAGTATTTT
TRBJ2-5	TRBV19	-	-	CASSSGPQETQYF	TGTGCCAGTAGCTCAGGTCCGCAAGAGACCCAGTACTTC